The 24 T cell receptor beta chains below were found in one sample sequenced in a study of blood T cells in healthy people across ages. Then a second PCR, running roughly 6 to 11 cycles, was carried out with a sample-barcoded 5' primer and a J-beta primer mix. MiXCR was run by TCRdb on the 5' RACE reads, yielding one entry per CDR3 protein. Among approximately 690,000 distinct CDR3 sequences listed, 40% to 50% were seen once. The sequenced sample consisted of blood. The receptors here all came from a man older than 75 in good health.

CDR3 in amino acids: CASSGLVGGVANEQFF. The DNA for the CDR3 is TGTGCCAGCAGTGGGCTAGTGGGAGGGGTAGCCAATGAGCAGTTCTTC. The chain recombines TRBV2 with TRBJ2-1, with 7 bases identical to TRBD2. CDR3 size: 16 residues. Germline V lookup: CDR1 SNHLY, CDR2 FYNNEI. The trim removed 4 bases at V and 6 bases at J, leaving 12 bases unmatched.

This clonotype was seen only a few times. J is TRBJ2-3 and V is TRBV7-2, with a tentative D call TRBD2 (5 bases). Trimming left V 5 bases short and J 6 bases short, with 12 bases between. This CDR3 spans 13 amino acids. Germline CDR1 and CDR2: SGHTA and FQGNSA. The DNA for the CDR3 is TGTGCCAGCAGCATAGGAGGAGTGGATACGCAGTATTTT. As protein: CASSIGGVDTQYF. Drawing the rest from reference TRBV7-2 and TRBJ2-3, the complete variable domain is GAGVSQSPSNKVTEKGKDVELRCDPISGHTALYWYRQSLGQGLEFLIYFQGNSAPDKSGLPSDRFSAERTGGSVSTLTIQRTQQEDSAVYLCASSIGGVDTQYFGPGTRLTVL.

The chain joins TRBV10-3 to TRBJ1-5; 9 bases map to TRBD1. Germline CDR1 ENHRY, CDR2 SYGVKD. V was pared by 4 bases and J by 2 bases, with 12 bases of the junction left unmatched. The CDR3 has 18 residues. CDR3 sequence (DNA): TGTGCCATCAGTGTAAACGGGACAGGGTATTGTTGCAATCAGCCCCAGCATTTT. It encodes CAISVNGTGYCCNQPQHF.

The genes are TRBV6-6 and TRBJ2-1; tentative D call: TRBD2 (6 bases). Germline lookup yields CDR1 MNHNY and CDR2 SVGAGI (reference sequence). CDR3 length equals 15 residues. V lost 7 bases, J lost 0 bases, and 13 bases lay in between. The chain's CDR3 is CASKNSGSSYNEQFF. Here the CDR3 DNA reads TGTGCCAGCAAAAATAGCGGTAGCTCCTACAATGAGCAGTTCTTC.

This clonotype was counted once. The rearrangement joins TRBV7-2 to TRBJ1-6; 11 nucleotides align to TRBD1. Per the germline V gene, CDR1 is SGHTA and CDR2 is FQGNSA. V shed 5 bases and J 9 bases; nucleotides not matched to a gene: 9. CDR3 length: 16 residues. The CDR3 loop reads CASSPPGQGVLSPLHF. DNA for the CDR3: TGTGCCAGCAGCCCACCGGGACAGGGGGTACTTTCACCCCTCCACTTT.

This chain links TRBV6-1 with TRBJ2-7; 13 bases are a match to TRBD2. The CDR3 contains 16 residues. Germline assignment: CDR1 MNHNS and CDR2 SASEGT. J gave up 2 bases and V 3 bases, and 4 bases lay outside the gene matches. The CDR3 DNA follows: TGTGCCAGCAGTGAGATACTAGCGGGAGGGACCTACGAGCAGTACTTC. As protein: CASSEILAGGTYEQYF.

The V call is TRBV28, the J call TRBJ2-1; 8 nucleotides match TRBD2. In germline, CDR1 is MDHEN, CDR2 SYDVKM. The V segment lost 3 bases and the J segment 0 bases; nucleotides outside the gene matches: 4. This CDR3 comprises 16 residues. CDR3 loop: CASSFGRESSYNEQFF. The CDR3 coding sequence is TGTGCCAGCAGTTTCGGGAGGGAAAGCTCCTACAATGAGCAGTTCTTC.

CDR3 in DNA: TGCGCCAGCAGCCAAGGGCTGAACCAAGAGACCCAGTACTTC. It yields the protein CASSQGLNQETQYF. The chain employs TRBV4-3 and TRBJ2-5, with unresolved D. V dropped 1 base and J dropped 0 bases, with 6 bases sitting between them. The CDR3 has 14 residues. Germline CDR1 reads LGHNA; CDR2 reads YSLEER.

The chain is built from TRBV18 and TRBJ2-1; D call uncertain. The V gene's germline CDR1 is KGHSH and CDR2 LQKENI. V lost 3 bases and J 2 bases, leaving 11 bases between the germline ends. This CDR3 comprises 15 residues. CDR3 residues: CASSPVGGPYNEQFF. Written as DNA, the CDR3 is TGTGCCAGCTCACCCGTCGGCGGACCCTACAATGAGCAGTTCTTC.

This chain connects TRBV4-2 to TRBJ2-3; the D is unclear. The germline V and J ends were trimmed by 6 bases and 6 bases, with 13 bases remaining between them. From germline, CDR1 is LGHNA and CDR2 YNFKEQ. This CDR3 region has 13 residues. The DNA of the CDR3 is TGTGCCAGCAGTCTGACGATGGCGGATACGCAGTATTTT. Protein product: CASSLTMADTQYF.

This rearrangement joins TRBV7-6 to TRBJ2-7; tentative D call: TRBD2 (5 bases). Germline-derived CDR1 and CDR2 are SGHVS and FNYEAQ. V dropped 8 bases and J dropped 1 base, with 15 bases sitting between them. The CDR3 runs 14 residues. The CDR3 reads CASSAVARSYEQYF. The CDR3 DNA sequence: TGTGCCAGCTCCGCGGTAGCGAGGTCCTACGAGCAGTACTTC.

The chain joins TRBV9 to TRBJ2-1; the D is unclear. V was trimmed by 3 bases and J by 3 bases, leaving 13 bases between them. The CDR3 runs to 15 residues. Germline V lookup: CDR1 SGDLS, CDR2 YYNGEE. Written as DNA, the CDR3 is TGTGCCAGCAGCGAAAGGCAGACGGTCTACAATGAGCAGTTCTTC. As protein: CASSERQTVYNEQFF.

This clonotype was observed a few times. V usage is TRBV5-6 and J usage is TRBJ2-7; 9 bases are shared with TRBD1. Trimming cost V 0 bases and J 5 bases; bases outside gene matches: 6. Germline lookup yields CDR1 SGHDT and CDR2 YYEEEE. The CDR3 covers 15 residues. For the CDR3, the DNA is TGTGCCAGCAGCTTGGCCGGGACAGGGCCCCACGAGCAGTACTTC. Amino acids: CASSLAGTGPHEQYF.

This clonotype occurred a few times. This sequence joins TRBV28 and TRBJ2-3; D is ambiguous. This CDR3 has 15 amino acids. From germline, CDR1 is MDHEN and CDR2 SYDVKM. Trimming took off 4 bases at V and 2 bases at J, with 13 bases between the two ends. As DNA, the CDR3 is TGTGCCAGCAGTTCCAGGACGACCCCCACAGATACGCAGTATTTT. It encodes CASSSRTTPTDTQYF.

The chain uses TRBV29-1 and TRBJ2-7; TRBD1 might be the D (6 bases). Trimming took off 7 bases at V and 5 bases at J, with 15 bases between the two ends. Germline CDR1 SQVTM, CDR2 ANQGSEA. The CDR3 has 12 amino acids. CDR3 coding DNA: TGCAGCGCCCTGGGGGCTAGCAACGAGCAGTACTTC. Its translation: CSALGASNEQYF.

The rearrangement joins TRBV6-2 or TRBV6-3 to TRBJ2-7, with a weak D call TRBD2 (6 bases). V was clipped by 5 bases and J by 10 bases, with 27 bases between them. The germline V gene has CDR1 MNHEY and CDR2 SVGEGT. The CDR3 has 16 residues. CDR3 in amino acids: CASSTREGGQKRTQYF. CDR3 coding DNA: TGTGCCAGCAGTACCCGAGAGGGAGGACAAAAGAGAACCCAGTACTTC.

This clonotype was detected a few times. The chain couples TRBV28 to TRBJ2-3, with D possibly being TRBD1 or TRBD2 (5 bases each). Trimming shortened V by 5 bases and J by 1 base, and 16 bases separated the two germline ends. The CDR3 is 16 amino acids. Germline values: CDR1 MDHEN, CDR2 SYDVKM. The chain's CDR3 is CASSPPGPLRTDTQYF. CDR3 in DNA: TGTGCCAGCAGTCCTCCGGGACCGCTCCGCACAGATACGCAGTATTTT.

This clonotype occurred many times. Since a much larger clone is just one base distant, this may be a read error. The chain employs TRBV11-3 and TRBJ2-5; maybe TRBD2 (6 bases). Trimming took 0 bases from V and 11 from J, leaving 22 bases between them. The CDR3 length is 16 residues. Germline CDR1 SGHNT, CDR2 YENEEA. The CDR3 sequence is CASSLDLRRGEHEQYF. DNA of the CDR3: TGTGCCAGCAGCTTAGATTTGCGGCGGGGAGAACATGAGCAGTACTTC.

The sample holds a few counts of this clonotype. The CDR3, as DNA: TGCGCCAGCAGCCCAGGACTCCCGAGCTCCTACGAGCAGTACTTC. Encoded protein: CASSPGLPSSYEQYF. The V and J genes are TRBV5-1 and TRBJ2-7, with a tentative D call TRBD2 (5 bases). Germline loops: CDR1 SGHRS, CDR2 YFSETQ. The CDR3 is 15 amino acids. Trimming shortened V by 4 bases and J by 0 bases, and 14 bases separated the two germline ends.

This clonotype was observed a handful of times. At one end, the junction sequence differs from germline, possibly due to a read error. The chain combines TRBV5-1 with TRBJ2-5; tentatively, D is TRBD1 (5 bases). This CDR3 is 13 amino acids long. The germline V gene encodes CDR1 SGHRS and CDR2 YFSETQ. CDR3 in DNA: TGCGCCAGCAGTTTGGACACGGCGGAGACCCAGTACTTC. Translation: CASSLDTAETQYF.

This clonotype was seen at least ten times. The rearrangement links TRBV4-1 to TRBJ2-3; 10 bases are shared with TRBD2. With 0 bases clipped from V and 5 bases from J, the junction kept 8 bases outside the gene matches. Germline V gene lookup returns CDR1 MGHRA and CDR2 YSYEKL. The CDR3 loop spans 17 amino acids. This chain's CDR3 is CASSQESSGGALDTQYF. The CDR3 DNA is TGCGCCAGCAGCCAAGAATCCAGCGGGGGGGCTTTAGATACGCAGTATTTT.

V usage is TRBV7-9 and J usage is TRBJ2-2, with 7 bases identical to TRBD1. This CDR3 has 15 residues. Trimming took 5 bases from V and 4 from J; bases not matched to a gene: 7. Germline lookup yields CDR1 SEHNR and CDR2 FQNEAQ (reference sequence). CDR3 in DNA: TGTGCCAGCAGCCTGAGGACAGGCGGCACCGGGGAGCTGTTTTTT. It yields the protein CASSLRTGGTGELFF. Drawing the rest from reference TRBV7-9 and TRBJ2-2, the complete variable domain is DTGVSQNPRHKITKRGQNVTFRCDPISEHNRLYWYRQTLGQGPEFLTYFQNEAQLEKSRLLSDRFSAERPKGSFSTLEIQRTEQGDSAMYLCASSLRTGGTGELFFGEGSRLTVL.

The chain employs TRBV20-1 and TRBJ1-2; TRBD1 agrees at 10 bases. Germline-derived CDR1 and CDR2 are DFQATT and SNEGSKA (reference sequence). The CDR3 has 14 amino acids. The J segment lost 4 bases and the V segment lost 5 bases, leaving 7 bases of the junction unmatched. CDR3 loop: CSASLRDRGYGYTF. In nucleotides, the CDR3 is TGCAGTGCTTCCTTGCGGGACAGGGGCTATGGCTACACCTTC.

This sequence joins TRBV25-1 and TRBJ2-6; D is uncertain. Germline CDR1 reads MGHDK; CDR2 reads SYGVNS. This CDR3 spans 17 amino acids. Deletions cut 1 base from V and 0 bases from J, with 10 bases between. Here the CDR3 reads CASSELGKFSGANVLTF. The CDR3 DNA is TGTGCCAGCAGTGAATTGGGGAAATTCTCTGGGGCCAACGTCCTGACTTTC.